Listed here are 4 T cell receptor beta chains from one sample, sequenced in a study of persistence of HIV-infected CD4 T cells. The libraries were made with immunoSEQ version 4 in survey mode. The repertoire was sequenced with immunoSEQ multiplex PCR; TCRdb's copy has only in-frame clones and lacks some. Among approximately 18,000 clones listed, about two thirds were seen once. Stimulation used approximately 9.5 ug/mL lysate from CMV-infected fibroblasts. Sorting of responding CD4+ T cells relied on upregulated CD40 ligand together with CD69. No antigen has been assigned to these receptors. The starting material was CD4+ T cells sorted from PBMCs after approximately 18-hour stimulation, obtained from a patient who received antiretroviral therapy. These receptor sequences come from an adult woman with HIV who was CMV-seropositive.

The V call is TRBV6-2 or TRBV6-3, the J call TRBJ2-3; D remains ambiguous. CDR3 length: 18 residues. V was clipped by 0 bases and J by 2 bases, with 18 bases between them. CDR1 is MNHEY, CDR2 SVGEGT, per germline. CDR3 sequence (DNA): TGTGCCAGCAGTTACTCGTTAGGCTTTGTGGGTATCACAGATACGCAGTATTTT. Translating it yields CASSYSLGFVGITDTQYF.

This clone appeared a few times. V and J are TRBV19 and TRBJ2-5; the match to TRBD2 covers 8 bases. CDR3 length: 15 residues. The germline V gene encodes CDR1 LNHDA and CDR2 SQIVND (reference sequence). Unmatched junction bases numbered 5, after V lost 4 bases and J lost 1 base. Here the CDR3 DNA reads TGTGCCAGTAGTAATAACGGGGGGGCCCAAGAGACCCAGTACTTC. Protein: CASSNNGGAQETQYF. Full variable domain (rest looked up from reference TRBV19 and TRBJ2-5): DGGITQSPKYLFRKEGQNVTLSCEQNLNHDAMYWYRQDPGQGLRLIYYSQIVNDFQKGDIAEGYSVSREKKESFPLTVTSAQKNPTAFYLCASSNNGGAQETQYFGPGTRLLVL.

This clone was counted between two and nine times. The chain has TRBV5-1 and TRBJ2-7; TRBD1 matches at 8 bases. V lost 3 bases to trimming and J lost 2 bases; unmatched junction nucleotides: 1. This CDR3 has 13 residues. CDR1 and CDR2 (germline): SGHRS, YFSETQ. This CDR3 reads CASSWTGTYEQYF. The CDR3 coding sequence is TGCGCCAGCAGCTGGACAGGGACCTACGAGCAGTACTTC.

This clone has just a few counts. The chain joins TRBV10-2 to TRBJ1-1; D remains unclear. Trimming removed 2 bases from V and 0 bases from J, with 16 bases in between. This CDR3 is 17 amino acids long. Germline-derived CDR1 and CDR2 are WSHSY and SAAADI. DNA of the CDR3: TGCGCCAGCAGTGAGCCCCACGAGGACTTTTTGAACACTGAAGCTTTCTTT. Amino acid sequence: CASSEPHEDFLNTEAFF.